The 5 T cell receptor beta chains presented below share a single source sample, sequenced in a study of blood T cell repertoires in COVID-19. Clones were read by immunoSEQ multiplex PCR, and TCRdb kept only the in-frame ones, dropping some. The table records fewer than 250,000 clones, about 80% of them present only once. Sequences were obtained from peripheral blood. The receptors originated from a woman over 75 with acute or convalescent COVID-19.

Comments on this clone: One end of the junction is discordant with germline, which a read error may explain. The chain employs TRBV11-2 and TRBJ1-1; D remains ambiguous. Germline CDR1 SGHAT, CDR2 FQNNGV. The CDR3 runs 13 residues. CDR3 DNA sequence: TGTGCCAGCAGCGTAGACCGAGACACTGAAGCTTTCTTT. This codes for CASSVDRDTEAFF.

This clone was seen once. The chain recombines TRBV4-1 with TRBJ2-6, with D hard to call. The germline gives CDR1 MGHRA, CDR2 YSYEKL. V was pared by 0 bases and J by 0 bases, with 12 bases between. The CDR3 totals 18 residues. The CDR3: CASSQDFWSNSGANVLTF. For the CDR3, the DNA is TGCGCCAGCAGCCAAGATTTTTGGTCTAACTCTGGGGCCAACGTCCTGACTTTC.

The chain uses TRBV7-2 and TRBJ2-1, with 7 nucleotides matching TRBD2. This CDR3 has 16 amino acids. V shed 5 bases, J shed 4 bases, and the junction held 11 bases outside the gene matches. CDR1 and CDR2 from the germline V gene are SGHTA and FQGNSA. The CDR3 DNA is TGTGCCAGCAGCCCGGAGGGGAGGGGCCCATACAATGAGCAGTTCTTC. It encodes CASSPEGRGPYNEQFF.

This clone came up once. An end of the junction differs from the germline gene, which may be a read error. This chain links TRBV2 with TRBJ1-2, with 9 nucleotides matching TRBD1. CDR1 is SNHLY, CDR2 FYNNEI, per germline. This CDR3 contains 15 residues. The CDR3, as DNA: TGTGCCAGTAGTGAAACGGACAGGGGAGTGTGGGGCTACACCTTC. Amino acid sequence: CASSETDRGVWGYTF.

The genes are TRBV5-5 and TRBJ1-2, with 9 nucleotides matching TRBD1. Germline CDR1 and CDR2: SGHKS and YYEKEE (reference sequence). This CDR3 comprises 18 residues. V shed 4 bases, J shed 6 bases, and the junction held 19 bases outside the gene matches. CDR3 coding DNA: TGTGCCAGCAGCCAAGACGGGACAGGGATCCGCTTAAGGGATGGCTACACCTTC. This gives the protein CASSQDGTGIRLRDGYTF. The variable domain in full, completed from reference TRBV5-5 and TRBJ1-2, reads DAGVTQSPTHLIKTRGQQVTLRCSPISGHKSVSWYQQVLGQGPQFIFQYYEKEERGRGNFPDRFSARQFPNYSSELNVNALLLGDSALYLCASSQDGTGIRLRDGYTFGSGTRLTVV.